A selection of T cell receptor beta chains follows, all from one sample in a study of post-analysis software for immune sequencing data. One entry per CDR3 protein results from TCRdb running MiXCR on the PCR reads. The sample has approximately 730,000 distinct CDR3 sequences; roughly 30% are singletons. The sequenced sample consisted of blood. Receptors were obtained from a girl aged 10-17 years with multiple sclerosis. CDR3s include the opening cysteine and the closing phenylalanine or tryptophan. A D gene is named only where the DNA matches it firmly. Size tells how often a clone was seen (once, few, many) or the class of an expanded clone, and some rows leave it out.

>TRBD1|many|TRBJ1-1|TRBV29-1
TGCAGCGGACAGGGATCCCCGAATACTGAAGCTTTCTTT
CSGQGSPNTEAFF
>TRBD2|few|TRBJ2-1|TRBV5-1
TGCGCCAGCAGCTCGGGGACTAGCGGACCACGCCGTCAGTTCTTC
CASSSGTSGPRRQFF
>-|-|TRBJ2-1|TRBV6-5
TGTGCCAGCGGCGGGGACGGCAACAATGAGCAGTTCTTC
CASGGDGNNEQFF
>-|-|TRBJ1-4|TRBV7-9
TGTGCCAGCATAGACCCAGCAAGCGAAAAGCTGTTTTTT
CASIDPASEKLFF
>TRBD1|few|TRBJ1-2|TRBV5-1
TGCGCCAGCAGCTTGGTGGCAGGGGGCGGCTACACCTTC
CASSLVAGGGYTF
>-|few|TRBJ2-1|TRBV6-2/TRBV6-3
TGTGCCAGCAGTTACCGGCGGGATGAGCAGTTCTTC
CASSYRRDEQFF
>-|once|TRBJ2-5|TRBV7-2
TGTGCCAGCAGTTTTAGGACCCTGCAGAATCATCAAGAGACCCAGTACTTC
CASSFRTLQNHQETQYF
>TRBD2|-|TRBJ2-5|TRBV2
TGTGCCAGCACCACTGCGGGGGGAGAGACCCAGTACTTC
CASTTAGGETQYF
>-|few|TRBJ2-5|TRBV5-1
TGCGCCAGCAGCTTGTGGGGGACGGGCCAAGGGACCCAGTACTTC
CASSLWGTGQGTQYF
>-|-|TRBJ2-1|TRBV15
TGTGCCACCAGCAGAGTCGATGAGCAGTTCTTC
CATSRVDEQFF
>TRBD1|few|TRBJ2-3|TRBV10-3
TGTGCCATGCAAGACAGGGGGCCCGAAGATACGCAGTATTTT
CAMQDRGPEDTQYF
>TRBD2|-|TRBJ2-7|TRBV4-3
TGCGCCAGCAGCCGGGCAGGACTAGCCTCCGAGCAGTACTTC
CASSRAGLASEQYF
>-|-|TRBJ1-1|TRBV29-1
TGCAGCGTTGAAGACCAGGGCACTGAAGCTTTCTTT
CSVEDQGTEAFF
>-|-|TRBJ2-1|TRBV7-8
TGTGCCAGCAGCTTAGGGTCGATGCCGGGTGAGCAGTTCTTC
CASSLGSMPGEQFF
>-|few|TRBJ2-2|TRBV2
TGTGCCAGCAGTGTCCAGGGGACCGGGGAGCTGTTTTTT
CASSVQGTGELFF
>-|-|TRBJ2-5|TRBV10-3
TGTGCCATCAGTGAGTCGATACGGGGGGCCCATGAGACCCAGTACTTC
CAISESIRGAHETQYF
>-|-|TRBJ1-2|TRBV29-1
TGCAGCGTTGAGAGCCCAGCTGGTGGCTACACCTTC
CSVESPAGGYTF
>TRBD1|few|TRBJ2-1|TRBV28
TGTGCCAGCAGTTTTTGGACAGGGTCGAACTACAATGAGCAGTTCTTC
CASSFWTGSNYNEQFF
>-|-|TRBJ2-3|TRBV4-3
TGCGCCAGCAGCCAAGATAAGGAACGCGCAGATACGCAGTATTTT
CASSQDKERADTQYF
>TRBD2|-|TRBJ2-5|TRBV6-5
TGTGCCAGCAAAACCTTAGCGGGAGATTACAATGAGCAGTACTTC
CASKTLAGDYNEQYF
>-|-|TRBJ2-4|TRBV29-1
TGCAGCGTTCTAGGACTAGCCAAAAACATTCAGTACTTC
CSVLGLAKNIQYF
>TRBD2|-|TRBJ2-1|TRBV27
TGTGCCAGCAGTTCGACTAGCGGGGGGGTGTCCTACAATGAGCAGTTCTTC
CASSSTSGGVSYNEQFF
>TRBD1|-|TRBJ2-7|TRBV28
TGTGCCAGCAGCTACGGGACAGGGCCTCTCGAGCAGTACTTC
CASSYGTGPLEQYF
>-|many|TRBJ2-5|TRBV5-1
TGCGCCAGCAGCTTGGTGGCCTCGCCAGAGACCCAGTACTTC
CASSLVASPETQYF
>-|-|TRBJ2-3|TRBV11-2
TGTGCCAGCAGCTTAGTTATGTCCACAGATACGCAGTATTTT
CASSLVMSTDTQYF
>-|-|TRBJ2-7|TRBV9
TGTGCCAGCAGTCTCCTTCCGGGGTCCTCCAACGAGCAGTACTTC
CASSLLPGSSNEQYF
>-|-|TRBJ2-2|TRBV7-9
TGTGCCAGCACTCATAGCTTTGATGGGTTCACCGGGGAGCTGTTTTTT
CASTHSFDGFTGELFF
>-|-|TRBJ1-1|TRBV15
TGTGCCACCAGCAGAGATTCGAGTACTGAAGCTTTCTTT
CATSRDSSTEAFF
>TRBD1|-|TRBJ2-7|TRBV5-1
TGCGCCAGCAGCCCGACAGGGGCCTCCTACAATGAGCAGTACTTC
CASSPTGASYNEQYF
>-|-|TRBJ2-5|TRBV5-1
TGCGACAGCAGTTTCCGAGAGACCCAGTACTTC
CDSSFRETQYF
>-|-|TRBJ2-1|TRBV18
TGTGCCAGCTCACCAACCGGGTTTAGGGGTGAGCAGTTCTTC
CASSPTGFRGEQFF
>-|-|TRBJ1-2|TRBV6-5
TGTGCCAGCAGTGACCCCTTTGGCTACACCTTC
CASSDPFGYTF
>-|once|TRBJ2-2|TRBV20-1
TGCAGTGCTAGAGATCTGTATGGAACCGGGGAGCTGTTTTTT
CSARDLYGTGELFF
>-|-|TRBJ2-4|TRBV12-3/TRBV12-4
TGTGCCAGCAGTCTCGGGCGACGGTGGAACATTCAGTACTTC
CASSLGRRWNIQYF
>-|-|TRBJ1-2|TRBV7-9
TGTGCCAGCAGCGGCAAAACGGGTGGCTACACCTTC
CASSGKTGGYTF
>TRBD2|few|TRBJ2-4|TRBV9
TGTGCCAGCAGCGTAGATAGCGGGGAAAACATTCAGTACTTC
CASSVDSGENIQYF
>-|-|TRBJ2-7|TRBV10-2
TGCGCCAGCAGTGAGTCTGGCGGAGTAGGGTCCTACGAGCAGTACTTC
CASSESGGVGSYEQYF
>TRBD2|-|TRBJ2-1|TRBV4-1
TGCGCCGGCAGCCAAGAGGGTATAGCGGGAGTAGGTAATGAGCAGTTCTTC
CAGSQEGIAGVGNEQFF
>TRBD2|-|TRBJ2-3|TRBV29-1
TGCAGCGTTAGGGAGCGCGCGGGAGGGCCAGATACGCAGTATTTT
CSVRERAGGPDTQYF
>TRBD2|few|TRBJ2-7|TRBV5-1
TGCGCCAGCACCTCACTAAGCGGGAGGGCCGACGAGCAGTACTTC
CASTSLSGRADEQYF
>-|few|TRBJ1-3|TRBV29-1
TGCAGCGGAGCCGACGAATACTCTGGAAACACCATATATTTT
CSGADEYSGNTIYF
>-|many|TRBJ2-7|TRBV29-1
TGCAGCGCCCGGTACCAGGGGGGTCCCTACGAGCAGTACTTC
CSARYQGGPYEQYF
>TRBD2|few|TRBJ2-7|TRBV4-3
TGCGCCAGCAGCCATATAGCGGGAGGGAGCTCCTACGAGCAGTACTTC
CASSHIAGGSSYEQYF
>-|-|TRBJ2-6|TRBV5-1
TGCGCCAGCAGCTCGAATCCCGGGACCTCTGGGGCCAACGTCCTGACTTTC
CASSSNPGTSGANVLTF
>-|-|TRBJ1-5|TRBV12-3/TRBV12-4
TGTGCCAGCAGTTTTAATTCTGGGGTTCGTCAGCCCCAGCATTTT
CASSFNSGVRQPQHF
>-|many|TRBJ2-3|TRBV27
TGTGCCAGCAGTCGGACGGTGAGCACAGATACGCAGTATTTT
CASSRTVSTDTQYF
>-|-|TRBJ2-5|TRBV7-2
TGTGCCAGCAGCTTAGCGCCAGGACCGGGCAATGAGCAGTACTTC
CASSLAPGPGNEQYF